These 23 T cell receptor beta chains originate from one sample sequenced in a study of cytomegalovirus exposure and HLA in healthy donors. In the PCR, 60 Vbeta and 13 Jbeta primers were used. The assay was immunoSEQ multiplex PCR, and TCRdb's table has in-frame clones only and misses some. The sample contains about 120,000 clones, about 69% of which appear only once. Sequenced input: PBMCs. The receptors derive from a young woman in good health and CMV-seronegative.

The chain combines TRBV19 with TRBJ1-5, with 9 bases that match TRBD1. Germline values: CDR1 LNHDA, CDR2 SQIVND (reference sequence). This CDR3 has 17 amino acids. V lost 4 bases, J lost 2 bases, and 9 bases stayed unmatched. This CDR3 is CASSTTGTGSGNQPQHF. In DNA, the CDR3 is TGTGCCAGTAGTACTACCGGGACAGGGTCTGGCAATCAGCCCCAGCATTTT.

Points on this clone: Because the CDR3 is missing its conserved closing phenylalanine or tryptophan, this is likely a read error. V gene TRBV5-8 combines with J gene TRBJ1-5; 7 bases align to TRBD1. This CDR3 has 16 amino acids. Germline V gene sequence: CDR1 SGHTS, CDR2 YDEGEE. V shed 0 bases and J 2 bases; nucleotides not matched to a gene: 5. In DNA, the CDR3 is TGTGCCAGCAGCTTGGGACAGGGAGTGGGCAATCAGCCCCAGCATGTT. It encodes CASSLGQGVGNQPQHV.

The J gene is TRBJ1-2, the V gene TRBV30, with 7 bases matching TRBD1. With 0 bases clipped from V and 6 bases from J, the junction kept 10 bases outside the gene matches. Germline V gives CDR1 GTSNPN, CDR2 SVGIG (reference sequence). The CDR3 consists of 15 residues. Written as DNA, the CDR3 is TGTGCCTGGAGTGTCTTACAGGGGCTTTTTAATGGCTACACCTTC. Its protein product is CAWSVLQGLFNGYTF.

This clone was found once. The chain carries TRBV7-9 and TRBJ2-3; 10 positions agree with TRBD1. J was trimmed by 3 bases and V by 6 bases; bases with no gene match: 3. CDR3 length: 14 amino acids. The V gene's germline CDR1 is SEHNR and CDR2 FQNEAQ (reference sequence). The CDR3 loop reads CASSSDRGTDTQYF. In DNA, the CDR3 is TGTGCCAGCAGTTCGGACAGGGGGACAGATACGCAGTATTTT.

The chain's CDR3 is CASSPGTGESWAFF. The CDR3 DNA follows: TGCGCCAGCAGCCCGGGGACAGGGGAGAGTTGGGCTTTCTTT. The V call is TRBV5-1, the J call TRBJ1-1; 10 nucleotides match TRBD1. Trimming took 4 bases from V and 11 from J; bases not matched to a gene: 11. The CDR3 runs to 14 residues. The germline V gene has CDR1 SGHRS and CDR2 YFSETQ.

V gene TRBV11-2 combines with J gene TRBJ2-7, with TRBD2 identical over 9 bases. The CDR3 runs to 16 residues. Germline trimming cut 5 bases from V and 0 bases from J; bases unmatched to any gene: 8. CDR1 is SGHAT and CDR2 is FQNNGV in the germline V gene. The CDR3 DNA reads TGTGCCAGCAGCCACCTGACTAGCGGTAGCTCCTACGAGCAGTACTTC. It is translated as CASSHLTSGSSYEQYF.

This chain uses TRBV5-1 with TRBJ1-5; D perhaps matches TRBD1 (5 bases). Germline V CDR1 and CDR2: SGHRS, YFSETQ. V was trimmed by 0 bases and J by 11 bases, leaving 12 bases between them. The CDR3 extends over 13 amino acids. This CDR3 is CASSLDAGRTQHF. CDR3 nucleotide sequence: TGCGCCAGCAGCTTGGACGCAGGGAGGACCCAGCATTTT.

This chain joins TRBV7-9 and TRBJ1-1; D not certain. The CDR3 covers 15 residues. V shed 0 bases and J shed 5 bases, with 13 bases lying between them. Germline V gene data show CDR1 as SEHNR and CDR2 as FQNEAQ (reference sequence). The CDR3 DNA follows: TGTGCCAGCAGCTTAGCACTCGGGAGGGATACTGAAGCTTTCTTT. Residues: CASSLALGRDTEAFF. The entire variable domain, with the rest obtained from reference TRBV7-9 and TRBJ1-1, is as follows: DTGVSQNPRHKITKRGQNVTFRCDPISEHNRLYWYRQTLGQGPEFLTYFQNEAQLEKSRLLSDRFSAERPKGSFSTLEIQRTEQGDSAMYLCASSLALGRDTEAFFGQGTRLTVV.

The V gene is TRBV5-6, the J gene TRBJ2-1; TRBD2 is a possible D gene (5 bases). The CDR3 is 16 residues long. Germline CDR1 SGHDT, CDR2 YYEEEE. V was cut by 4 bases and J by 1 base, with 15 bases left in between. CDR3 bases: TGTGCCAGCAGCCCCGGGGAAGTCCGATCCTACAATGAGCAGTTCTTC. This sequence encodes CASSPGEVRSYNEQFF.

The sample holds a few counts of this clone. The chain combines TRBV5-1 with TRBJ2-7; 10 nucleotides agree with TRBD1. The CDR3 spans 18 residues. Germline V gives CDR1 SGHRS, CDR2 YFSETQ. The ends lost 0 bases at V and 1 base at J; junction bases unmatched: 10. The DNA for the CDR3 is TGCGCCAGCAGCTTGGGAATTATCCGGGACAGGGGATCCTACGAGCAGTACTTC. Residues: CASSLGIIRDRGSYEQYF.

The rearrangement joins TRBV28 to TRBJ2-3, with D uncertain. The length of the CDR3 is 13 residues. Germline V lookup: CDR1 MDHEN, CDR2 SYDVKM. Deletions cut 1 base from V and 8 bases from J, with 10 bases between. The CDR3 protein is CASSLFSGGTQYF. CDR3 sequence (DNA): TGTGCCAGCAGTTTATTCTCCGGTGGTACGCAGTATTTT.

The gene calls are TRBV4-1 and TRBJ2-4; a possible D gene is TRBD2 (6 bases). Between the trimmed V and J ends, which lost 3 bases and 0 bases, there was a span of 15 bases. From germline, CDR1 is MGHRA and CDR2 YSYEKL. CDR3 size: 17 residues. Here the CDR3 DNA reads TGCGCCAGCAGCCAGCTGGCAGGGACTGTAGCCAAAAACATTCAGTACTTC. It yields the protein CASSQLAGTVAKNIQYF.

The chain carries TRBV2 and TRBJ1-1; 7 bases line up with TRBD1. This CDR3 comprises 16 residues. Germline lookup yields CDR1 SNHLY and CDR2 FYNNEI. V lost 6 bases and J lost 3; bases outside the gene matches: 13. For the CDR3, the DNA is TGTGCCAGCAGCCCGTACAGACAGGGCCGGGACACTGAAGCTTTCTTT. Amino acids: CASSPYRQGRDTEAFF.

The chain recombines TRBV5-4 with TRBJ1-2; 7 bases are a match to TRBD1. CDR1 is SGHNT, CDR2 YYREEE, per germline (reference sequence). V shed 4 bases and J 6 bases; nucleotides not matched to a gene: 9. The length of the CDR3 is 14 residues. CDR3 sequence reads: CASSEPTGIHGYTF. CDR3 DNA: TGTGCCAGCAGCGAACCGACAGGGATACATGGCTACACCTTC. Complete variable domain (other parts from reference TRBV5-4 and TRBJ1-2): ETGVTQSPTHLIKTRGQQVTLRCSSQSGHNTVSWYQQALGQGPQFIFQYYREEENGRGNFPPRFSGLQFPNYSSELNVNALELDDSALYLCASSEPTGIHGYTFGSGTRLTVV.

This chain connects TRBV11-2 to TRBJ2-5; TRBD2 matches at 8 bases. Germline loops: CDR1 SGHAT, CDR2 FQNNGV. The length of the CDR3 is 15 residues. The V and J ends lost 6 bases and 5 bases, in that order; junction bases with no gene match: 11. The CDR3 sequence: CASRVLGGAMETQYF. DNA of the CDR3: TGTGCCAGCAGGGTGCTCGGGGGGGCGATGGAGACCCAGTACTTC.

The chain joins TRBV19 to TRBJ2-1, with 9 bases aligning to TRBD1. In germline, CDR1 is LNHDA, CDR2 SQIVND (reference sequence). This CDR3 spans 14 amino acids. With V trimmed by 5 bases and J by 9 bases, 8 bases remained unmatched. This CDR3 reads CASSPGQGRGEQFF. The CDR3 DNA follows: TGTGCCAGTAGTCCGGGACAGGGAAGGGGTGAGCAGTTCTTC.

This chain connects TRBV15 to TRBJ1-3; possible D gene TRBD1, 5 bases. The germline V gene has CDR1 LNHNV and CDR2 YYDKDF (reference sequence). The CDR3 length is 15 residues. With 1 base removed from V and 8 bases from J, the gap between germline ends came to 15 bases. The CDR3 spells CATSRVGRGVDTIYF. The CDR3 region has the DNA TGTGCCACCAGCAGAGTTGGTCGGGGGGTTGACACCATATATTTT. The entire variable domain, with the rest obtained from reference TRBV15 and TRBJ1-3, is as follows: DAMVIQNPRYQVTQFGKPVTLSCSQTLNHNVMYWYQQKSSQAPKLLFHYYDKDFNNEADTPDNFQSRRPNTSFCFLDIRSPGLGDTAMYLCATSRVGRGVDTIYFGEGSWLTVV.

The chain uses TRBV5-1 and TRBJ2-1, with 7 nucleotides matching TRBD1. J was trimmed by 3 bases and V by 4 bases; bases with no gene match: 22. The CDR3 is made up of 20 amino acids. Per the germline V gene, CDR1 is SGHRS and CDR2 is YFSETQ. The CDR3 nucleotides are TGCGCCAGCAGCCGACAGGGTTTGGAGCCGTCCCCCCATTTCTACAATGAGCAGTTCTTC. This sequence encodes CASSRQGLEPSPHFYNEQFF.

V usage is TRBV29-1 and J usage is TRBJ2-3; 8 bases map to TRBD2. Unmatched junction bases numbered 3, after V lost 4 bases and J lost 0 bases. CDR1 and CDR2 (germline): SQVTM, ANQGSEA. The CDR3 has 14 residues. The CDR3 sequence is CSVASGGSTDTQYF. In nucleotides, the CDR3 is TGCAGCGTTGCAAGCGGGGGAAGCACAGATACGCAGTATTTT.

This chain uses TRBV7-9 with TRBJ1-1; the D is unclear. The CDR3 consists of 14 residues. V was pared by 1 base and J by 0 bases, with 6 bases between. Germline CDR1 is SEHNR and CDR2 is FQNEAQ (reference sequence). CDR3 loop: CASSLDTLNTEAFF. The DNA of the CDR3 is TGTGCCAGCAGCTTAGACACCTTGAACACTGAAGCTTTCTTT. Based on the CDR3 plus reference TRBV7-9 and TRBJ1-1, the full variable domain is DTGVSQNPRHKITKRGQNVTFRCDPISEHNRLYWYRQTLGQGPEFLTYFQNEAQLEKSRLLSDRFSAERPKGSFSTLEIQRTEQGDSAMYLCASSLDTLNTEAFFGQGTRLTVV.

V and J are TRBV29-1 and TRBJ1-4, with 12 bases fitting TRBD1. Germline CDR1 SQVTM, CDR2 ANQGSEA. V gave up 6 bases and J gave up 7 bases; unmatched junction bases: 6. The CDR3 runs 14 residues. The CDR3 region has the DNA TGCAGCGTGGGGACAGGGGGCGCGAGTGAAAAACTGTTTTTT. Amino acid sequence: CSVGTGGASEKLFF.

The chain couples TRBV19 to TRBJ1-5; D call uncertain. The length of the CDR3 is 13 residues. The V and J ends lost 4 bases and 3 bases respectively, with 7 bases between them. The germline V gene has CDR1 LNHDA and CDR2 SQIVND (reference sequence). The CDR3 protein is CASSSQNNQPQHF. In nucleotides, the CDR3 is TGTGCCAGTAGTAGCCAGAACAATCAGCCCCAGCATTTT.

The CDR3 reads CASSLAWRGGSGANVLTF. The CDR3 coding sequence is TGTGCCAGCAGCTTGGCCTGGCGGGGGGGCTCTGGGGCCAACGTCCTGACTTTC. This chain uses TRBV5-4 with TRBJ2-6, with 9 bases lining up with TRBD2. Germline CDR1 reads SGHNT; CDR2 reads YYREEE (reference sequence). J lost 0 bases, V lost 0 bases, and 4 bases had no gene match. The length of the CDR3 is 18 residues.